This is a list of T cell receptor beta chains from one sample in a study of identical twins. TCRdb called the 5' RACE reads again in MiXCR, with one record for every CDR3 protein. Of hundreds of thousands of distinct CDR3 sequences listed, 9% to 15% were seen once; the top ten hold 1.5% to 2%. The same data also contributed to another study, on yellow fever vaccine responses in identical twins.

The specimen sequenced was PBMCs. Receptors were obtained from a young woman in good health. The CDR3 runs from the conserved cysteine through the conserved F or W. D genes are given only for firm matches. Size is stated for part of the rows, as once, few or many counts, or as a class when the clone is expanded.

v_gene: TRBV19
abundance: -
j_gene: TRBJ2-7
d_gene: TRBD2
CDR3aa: CASSIGTSGSWQYF
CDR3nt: TGTGCCAGTAGTATCGGGACTAGCGGTTCCTGGCAGTACTTC

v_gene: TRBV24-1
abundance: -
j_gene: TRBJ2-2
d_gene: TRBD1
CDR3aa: CATKQGSTGELFF
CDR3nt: TGTGCCACCAAACAGGGGAGCACCGGGGAGCTGTTTTTT

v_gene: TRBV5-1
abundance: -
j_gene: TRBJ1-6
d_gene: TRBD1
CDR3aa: CASSFKTGGNSPLHF
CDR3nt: TGCGCCAGCAGCTTTAAAACAGGGGGTAATTCACCCCTCCACTTT

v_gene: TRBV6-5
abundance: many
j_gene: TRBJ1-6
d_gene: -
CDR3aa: CASSYARGGVNSPLHF
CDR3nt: TGTGCCAGCAGTTACGCCCGGGGGGGAGTTAATTCACCCCTCCACTTT

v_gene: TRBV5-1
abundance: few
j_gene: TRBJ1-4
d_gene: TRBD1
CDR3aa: CASSQDRGANEKLFF
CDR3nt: TGCGCCAGCAGCCAGGACAGGGGGGCTAATGAAAAACTGTTTTTT

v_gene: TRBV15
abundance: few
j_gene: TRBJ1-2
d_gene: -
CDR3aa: CATSRAGGGYTF
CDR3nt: TGTGCCACCAGCAGAGCTGGAGGTGGCTACACCTTC

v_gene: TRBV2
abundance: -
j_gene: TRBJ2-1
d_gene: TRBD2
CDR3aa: CASSEGSGGLRAYNEQFF
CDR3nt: TGTGCCAGCAGTGAGGGTAGCGGGGGGTTGAGGGCCTACAATGAGCAGTTCTTC

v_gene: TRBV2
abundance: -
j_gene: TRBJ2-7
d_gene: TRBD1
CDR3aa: CASSETGYGSYEQYF
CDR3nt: TGTGCCAGCAGTGAGACAGGGTATGGGTCCTACGAGCAGTACTTC

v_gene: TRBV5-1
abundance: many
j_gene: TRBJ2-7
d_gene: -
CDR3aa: CASSATGNSYEQYF
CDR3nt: TGCGCCAGCAGCGCGACCGGGAATTCCTACGAGCAGTACTTC

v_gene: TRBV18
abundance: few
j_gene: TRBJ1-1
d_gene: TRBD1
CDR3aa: CASSLGEGARPFF
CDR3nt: TGTGCCAGCTCACTCGGGGAGGGGGCACGGCCTTTCTTT

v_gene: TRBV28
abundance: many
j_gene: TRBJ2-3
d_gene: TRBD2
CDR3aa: CASRGGRSTDTQYF
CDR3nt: TGTGCCAGCAGGGGCGGGAGGAGCACAGATACGCAGTATTTT

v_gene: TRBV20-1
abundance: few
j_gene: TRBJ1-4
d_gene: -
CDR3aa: CSAKSLGGNEKLFF
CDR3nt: TGCAGTGCTAAATCCTTGGGCGGTAACGAAAAACTGTTTTTT

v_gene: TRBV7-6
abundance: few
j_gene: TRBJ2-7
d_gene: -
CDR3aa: CASSSPRGPLSF
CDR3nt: TGTGCCAGCAGCTCTCCAAGAGGGCCCTTGTCCTTC

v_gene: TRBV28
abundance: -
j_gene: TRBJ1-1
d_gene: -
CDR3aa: CASSSPANTEAFF
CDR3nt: TGTGCCAGCAGTTCCCCAGCGAACACTGAAGCTTTCTTT

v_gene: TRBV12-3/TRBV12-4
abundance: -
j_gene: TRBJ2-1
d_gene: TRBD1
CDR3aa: CASSQGAGGEQFF
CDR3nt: TGTGCCAGCAGTCAGGGGGCAGGAGGTGAGCAGTTCTTC

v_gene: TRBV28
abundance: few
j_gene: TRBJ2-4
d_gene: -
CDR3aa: CASSLRLQGSLKNIQYF
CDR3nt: TGTGCCAGCAGTTTACGCCTCCAGGGTAGTCTGAAAAACATTCAGTACTTC

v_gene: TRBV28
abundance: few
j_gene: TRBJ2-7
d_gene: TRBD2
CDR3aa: CASISGRNSYEQYF
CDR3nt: TGTGCCAGCATAAGCGGGAGGAACTCCTACGAGCAGTACTTC

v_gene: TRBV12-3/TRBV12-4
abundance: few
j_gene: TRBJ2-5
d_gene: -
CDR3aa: CASSLRWGKETQYF
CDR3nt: TGTGCCAGCAGTCTAAGATGGGGGAAAGAGACCCAGTACTTC

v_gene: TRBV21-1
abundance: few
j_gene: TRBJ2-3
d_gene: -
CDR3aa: CASSKGPGRERPVTDTQYF
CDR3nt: TGTGCCAGCAGCAAAGGCCCGGGGCGGGAGCGCCCCGTCACAGATACGCAGTATTTT

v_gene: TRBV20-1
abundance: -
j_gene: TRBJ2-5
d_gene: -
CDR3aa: CTREGGEEQETQYF
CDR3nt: TGCACCCGTGAGGGGGGGGAAGAACAAGAGACCCAGTACTTC

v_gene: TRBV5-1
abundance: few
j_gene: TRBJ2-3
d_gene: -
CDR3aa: CASSLVGDRTDTQYF
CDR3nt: TGCGCCAGCAGCTTGGTAGGGGACCGCACAGATACGCAGTATTTT

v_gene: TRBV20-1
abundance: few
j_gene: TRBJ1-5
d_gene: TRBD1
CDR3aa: CSARNSGGAGQPQHF
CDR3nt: TGCAGTGCTAGAAACTCAGGGGGCGCGGGTCAGCCCCAGCATTTT